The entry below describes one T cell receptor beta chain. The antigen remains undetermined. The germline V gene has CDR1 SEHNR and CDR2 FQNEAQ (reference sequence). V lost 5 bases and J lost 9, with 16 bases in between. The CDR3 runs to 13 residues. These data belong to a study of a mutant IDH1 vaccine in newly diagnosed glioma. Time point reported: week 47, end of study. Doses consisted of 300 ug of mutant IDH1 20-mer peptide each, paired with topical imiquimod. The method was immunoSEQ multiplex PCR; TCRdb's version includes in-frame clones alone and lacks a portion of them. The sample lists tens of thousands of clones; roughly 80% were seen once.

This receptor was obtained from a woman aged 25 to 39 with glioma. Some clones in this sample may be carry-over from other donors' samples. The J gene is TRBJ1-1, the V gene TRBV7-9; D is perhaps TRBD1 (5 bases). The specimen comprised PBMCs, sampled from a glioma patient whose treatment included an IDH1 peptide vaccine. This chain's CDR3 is CASSLGPEGKAFF. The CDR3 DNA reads TGTGCCAGCAGCCTGGGACCCGAGGGGAAAGCTTTCTTT.